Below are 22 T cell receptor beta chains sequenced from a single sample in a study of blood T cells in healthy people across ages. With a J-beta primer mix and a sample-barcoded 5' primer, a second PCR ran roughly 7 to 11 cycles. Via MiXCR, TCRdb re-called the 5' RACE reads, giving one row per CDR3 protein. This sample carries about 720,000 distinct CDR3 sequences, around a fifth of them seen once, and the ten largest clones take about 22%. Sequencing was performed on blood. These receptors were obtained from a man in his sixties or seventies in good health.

The CDR3 region is CASRAPRGRMNTEAFF. Written as DNA, the CDR3 is TGTGCCAGCAGAGCTCCCAGGGGCAGAATGAACACTGAAGCTTTCTTT. V gene TRBV6-1 combines with J gene TRBJ1-1, with D possibly being TRBD1 (6 bases). CDR3 size: 16 residues. Germline CDR1 is MNHNS and CDR2 is SASEGT. Trimming left V 6 bases short and J 0 bases short, with 17 bases between.

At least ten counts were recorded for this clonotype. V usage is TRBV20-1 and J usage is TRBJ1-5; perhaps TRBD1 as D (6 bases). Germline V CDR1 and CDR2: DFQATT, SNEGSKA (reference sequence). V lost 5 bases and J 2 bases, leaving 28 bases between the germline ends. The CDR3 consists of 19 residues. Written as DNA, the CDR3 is TGCAGTGCTGGGGGCGTGGGGGCCCGAGTATTGAGCGGCAATCAGCCCCAGCATTTT. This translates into CSAGGVGARVLSGNQPQHF.

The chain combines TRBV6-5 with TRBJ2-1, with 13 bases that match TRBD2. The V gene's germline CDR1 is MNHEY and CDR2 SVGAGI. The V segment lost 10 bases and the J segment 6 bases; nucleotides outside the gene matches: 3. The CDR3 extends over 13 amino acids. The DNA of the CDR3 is TGTGCCACCGGACTAGCGGGGGCCAATGAGCAGTTCTTC. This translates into CATGLAGANEQFF.

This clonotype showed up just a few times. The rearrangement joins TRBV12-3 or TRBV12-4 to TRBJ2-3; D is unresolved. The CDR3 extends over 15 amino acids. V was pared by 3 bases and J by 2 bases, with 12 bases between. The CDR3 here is CASSFDSRYTDTQYF. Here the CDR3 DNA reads TGTGCCAGCAGTTTTGATTCCAGATACACAGATACGCAGTATTTT.

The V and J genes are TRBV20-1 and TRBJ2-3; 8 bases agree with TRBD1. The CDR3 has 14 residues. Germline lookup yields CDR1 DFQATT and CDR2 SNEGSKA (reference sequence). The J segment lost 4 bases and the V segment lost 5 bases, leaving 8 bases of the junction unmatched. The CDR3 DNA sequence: TGCAGTGCTCAAAGGACAGGGCTAGCAGATACGCAGTATTTT. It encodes CSAQRTGLADTQYF.

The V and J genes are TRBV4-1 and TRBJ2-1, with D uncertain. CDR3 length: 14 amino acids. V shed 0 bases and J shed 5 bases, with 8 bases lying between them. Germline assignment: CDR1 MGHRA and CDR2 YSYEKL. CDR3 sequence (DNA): TGCGCCAGCAGCCAAGATTTCGGCGACAATGAGCAGTTCTTC. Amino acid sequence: CASSQDFGDNEQFF.

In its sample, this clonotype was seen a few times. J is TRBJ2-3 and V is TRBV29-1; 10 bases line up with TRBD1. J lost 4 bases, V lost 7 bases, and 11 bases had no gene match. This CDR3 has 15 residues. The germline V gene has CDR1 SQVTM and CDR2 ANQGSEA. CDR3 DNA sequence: TGCAGCGCTGGCCCGCGGACAGGGGGATCAGATACGCAGTATTTT. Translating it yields CSAGPRTGGSDTQYF.

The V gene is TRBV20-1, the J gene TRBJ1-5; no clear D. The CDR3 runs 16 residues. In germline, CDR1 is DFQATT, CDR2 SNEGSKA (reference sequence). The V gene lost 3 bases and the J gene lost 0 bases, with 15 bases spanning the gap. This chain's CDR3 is CSARTRPSYSNQPQHF. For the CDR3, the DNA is TGCAGTGCTAGGACCCGACCTTCTTATAGCAATCAGCCCCAGCATTTT.

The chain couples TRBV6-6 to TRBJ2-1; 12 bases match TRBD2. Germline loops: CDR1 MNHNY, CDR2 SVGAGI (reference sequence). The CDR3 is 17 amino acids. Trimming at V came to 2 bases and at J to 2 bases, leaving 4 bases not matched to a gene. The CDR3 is CASSYRTSGTTYNEQFF. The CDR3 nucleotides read TGTGCCAGCAGTTACAGGACTAGCGGGACGACCTACAATGAGCAGTTCTTC.

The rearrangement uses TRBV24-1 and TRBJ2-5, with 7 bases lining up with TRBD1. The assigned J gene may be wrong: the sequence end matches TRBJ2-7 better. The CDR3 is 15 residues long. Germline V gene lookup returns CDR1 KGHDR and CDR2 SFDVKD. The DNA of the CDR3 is TGTGCCACCAGTGATTCGCAGACAGGGTCCTACGAGCAGTACTTC. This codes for CATSDSQTGSYEQYF.

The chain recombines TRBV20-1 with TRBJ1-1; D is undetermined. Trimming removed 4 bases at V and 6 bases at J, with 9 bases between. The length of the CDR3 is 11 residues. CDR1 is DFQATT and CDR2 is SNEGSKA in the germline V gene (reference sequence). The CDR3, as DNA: TGCAGTGCTACGTATTCCTCTGAAGCTTTCTTT. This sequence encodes CSATYSSEAFF.

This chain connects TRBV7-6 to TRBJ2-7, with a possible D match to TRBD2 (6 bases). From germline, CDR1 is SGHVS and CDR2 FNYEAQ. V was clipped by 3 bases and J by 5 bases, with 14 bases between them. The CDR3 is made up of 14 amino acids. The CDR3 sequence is CASSLVRESHEQYV. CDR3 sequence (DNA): TGTGCCAGCAGCTTGGTCCGGGAGTCCCACGAGCAGTACGTC.

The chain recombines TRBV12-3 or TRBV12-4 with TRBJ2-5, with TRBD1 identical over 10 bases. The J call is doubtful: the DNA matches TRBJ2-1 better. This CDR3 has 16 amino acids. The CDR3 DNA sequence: TGTGCCAGCAGTTCCGGGACAGGGGTGATTGGGAATGAGCAGTTCTTC. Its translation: CASSSGTGVIGNEQFF.

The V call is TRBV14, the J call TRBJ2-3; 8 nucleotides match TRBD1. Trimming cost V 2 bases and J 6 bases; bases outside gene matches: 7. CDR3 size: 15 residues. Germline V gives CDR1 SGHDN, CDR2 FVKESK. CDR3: CASSQYGQGFDTQYF. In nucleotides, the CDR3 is TGTGCCAGCAGCCAATACGGACAGGGTTTTGATACGCAGTATTTT.

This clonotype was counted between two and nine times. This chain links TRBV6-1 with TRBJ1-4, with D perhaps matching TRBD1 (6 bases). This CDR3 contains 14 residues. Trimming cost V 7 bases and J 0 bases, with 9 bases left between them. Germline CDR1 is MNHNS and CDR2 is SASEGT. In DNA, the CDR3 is TGTGCCAGCAAGGAGGGGGCAACTAATGAAAAACTGTTTTTT. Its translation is CASKEGATNEKLFF.

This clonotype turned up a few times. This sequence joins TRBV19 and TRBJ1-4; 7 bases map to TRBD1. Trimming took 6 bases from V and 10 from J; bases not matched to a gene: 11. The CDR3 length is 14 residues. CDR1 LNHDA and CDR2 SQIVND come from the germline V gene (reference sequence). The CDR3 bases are TGTGCCAGTAGCCTAGACAGGGACTCAGGAAAACTGTTTTTT. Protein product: CASSLDRDSGKLFF.

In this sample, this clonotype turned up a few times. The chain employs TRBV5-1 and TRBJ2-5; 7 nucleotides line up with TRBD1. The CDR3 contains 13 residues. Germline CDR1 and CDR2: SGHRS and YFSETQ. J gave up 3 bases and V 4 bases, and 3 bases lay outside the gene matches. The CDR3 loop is CASSHDREETQYF. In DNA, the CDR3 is TGCGCCAGCAGCCATGACAGGGAAGAGACCCAGTACTTC.

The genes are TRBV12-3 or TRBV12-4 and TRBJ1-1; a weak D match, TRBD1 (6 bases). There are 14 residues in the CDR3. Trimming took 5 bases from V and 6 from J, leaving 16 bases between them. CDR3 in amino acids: CASSQQGGAPEAFF. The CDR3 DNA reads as TGTGCCAGCAGTCAACAGGGAGGGGCCCCTGAAGCTTTCTTT.

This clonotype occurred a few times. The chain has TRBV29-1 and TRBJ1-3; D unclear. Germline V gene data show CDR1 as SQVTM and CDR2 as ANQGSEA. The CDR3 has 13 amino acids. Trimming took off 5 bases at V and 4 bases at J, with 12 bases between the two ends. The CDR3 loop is CSVHGLGGNTIYF. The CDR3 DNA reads TGCAGCGTTCACGGACTGGGGGGAAACACCATATATTTT.

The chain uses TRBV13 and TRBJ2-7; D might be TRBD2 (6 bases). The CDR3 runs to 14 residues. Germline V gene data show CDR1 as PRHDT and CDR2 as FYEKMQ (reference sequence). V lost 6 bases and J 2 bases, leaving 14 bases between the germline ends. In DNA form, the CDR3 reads TGTGCCAGCAGTCCTGGGGGGATACCCTACGAGCAGTACTTC. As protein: CASSPGGIPYEQYF.

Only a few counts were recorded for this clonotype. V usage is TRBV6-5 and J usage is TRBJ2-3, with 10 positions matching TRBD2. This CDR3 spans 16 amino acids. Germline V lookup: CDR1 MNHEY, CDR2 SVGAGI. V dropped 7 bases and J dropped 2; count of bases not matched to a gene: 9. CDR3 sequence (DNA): TGTGCCAGCATTAGTTTAGCGGGGGGTCCCACAGATACGCAGTATTTT. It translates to CASISLAGGPTDTQYF.

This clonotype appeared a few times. CDR3 amino acids: CSAIQGTGRSPLHF. CDR3 sequence (DNA): TGCAGTGCTATCCAGGGGACAGGGAGATCACCCCTCCACTTT. The chain has TRBV20-1 and TRBJ1-6; 9 bases are shared with TRBD1. CDR1 and CDR2 (germline): DFQATT, SNEGSKA (reference sequence). J was trimmed by 10 bases and V by 4 bases; bases with no gene match: 8. The CDR3 length is 14 residues.